This entry features one T cell receptor beta chain sequence. The antigen is undetermined. At the DNA level, this CDR3 is encoded by other sequences in the same sample as well. Researchers grouped second doses given at about 4 or about 12 weeks into one pool. Sequenced by immunoSEQ multiplex PCR; TCRdb stores in-frame clones only, minus some. The sample records some 250,000 clones, about 94% being singletons. The CDR3 totals 10 residues. Germline-derived CDR1 and CDR2 are MNHEY and SVGAGI. With 6 bases removed from V and 3 bases from J, the gap between germline ends came to 2 bases. This sample stems from a study of T cell responses to AZD1222 COVID-19 vaccine. Overall study findings and caveats: Rises in breadth and depth of Spike-specific TCRs came after two AZD1222 doses.

Here the sequenced sample was peripheral blood, taken 28 days after the second AZD1222 dose. The chain is built from TRBV6-5 and TRBJ1-2; D remains unclear. This TCR came from an adult who received the AZD1222 COVID-19 vaccine. CDR3 DNA sequence: TGTGCCAGCAGGGACTATGGCTACACCTTC. Translating gives CASRDYGYTF.